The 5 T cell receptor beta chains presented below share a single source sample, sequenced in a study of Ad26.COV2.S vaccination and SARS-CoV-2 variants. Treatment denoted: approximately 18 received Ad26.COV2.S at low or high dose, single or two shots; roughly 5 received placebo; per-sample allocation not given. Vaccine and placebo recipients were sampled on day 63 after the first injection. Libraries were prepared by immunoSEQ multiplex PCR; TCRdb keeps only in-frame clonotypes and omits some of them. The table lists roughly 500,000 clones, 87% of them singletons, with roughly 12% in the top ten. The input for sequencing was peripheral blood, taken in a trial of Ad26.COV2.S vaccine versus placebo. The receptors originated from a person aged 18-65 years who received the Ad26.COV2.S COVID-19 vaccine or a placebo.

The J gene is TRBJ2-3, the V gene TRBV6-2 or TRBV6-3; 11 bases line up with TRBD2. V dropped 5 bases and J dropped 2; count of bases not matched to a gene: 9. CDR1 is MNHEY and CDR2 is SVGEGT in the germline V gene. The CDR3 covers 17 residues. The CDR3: CASSQTTSGTFTDTQYF. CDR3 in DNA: TGTGCCAGCAGTCAAACGACTAGCGGGACCTTCACAGATACGCAGTATTTT.

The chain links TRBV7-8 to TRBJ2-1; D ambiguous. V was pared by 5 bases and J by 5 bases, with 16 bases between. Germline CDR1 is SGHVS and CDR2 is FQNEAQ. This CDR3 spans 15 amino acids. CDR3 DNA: TGTGCCAGCAGCCTTAGGTATCCGAAAGACAATGAGCAGTTCTTC. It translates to CASSLRYPKDNEQFF.

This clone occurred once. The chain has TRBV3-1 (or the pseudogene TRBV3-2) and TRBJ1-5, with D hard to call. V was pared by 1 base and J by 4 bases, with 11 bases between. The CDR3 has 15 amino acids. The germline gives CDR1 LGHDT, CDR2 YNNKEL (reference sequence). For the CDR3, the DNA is TGTGCCAGCAGCCAAGGAGGAGGCGTGAATCAGCCCCAGCATTTT. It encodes CASSQGGGVNQPQHF.

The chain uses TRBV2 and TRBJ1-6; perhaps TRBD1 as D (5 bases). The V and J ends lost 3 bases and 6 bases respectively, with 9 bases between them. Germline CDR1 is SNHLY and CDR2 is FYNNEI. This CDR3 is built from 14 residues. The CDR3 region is CASSELRGNSPLHF. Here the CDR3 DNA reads TGTGCCAGCAGTGAGTTGAGGGGTAATTCACCCCTCCACTTT.

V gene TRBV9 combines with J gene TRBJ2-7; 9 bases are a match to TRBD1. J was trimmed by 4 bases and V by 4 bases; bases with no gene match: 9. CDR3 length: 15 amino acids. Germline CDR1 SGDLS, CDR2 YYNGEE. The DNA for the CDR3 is TGTGCCAGCAGCTCCCGGACAGGGGCACCTTACGAGCAGTACTTC. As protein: CASSSRTGAPYEQYF.